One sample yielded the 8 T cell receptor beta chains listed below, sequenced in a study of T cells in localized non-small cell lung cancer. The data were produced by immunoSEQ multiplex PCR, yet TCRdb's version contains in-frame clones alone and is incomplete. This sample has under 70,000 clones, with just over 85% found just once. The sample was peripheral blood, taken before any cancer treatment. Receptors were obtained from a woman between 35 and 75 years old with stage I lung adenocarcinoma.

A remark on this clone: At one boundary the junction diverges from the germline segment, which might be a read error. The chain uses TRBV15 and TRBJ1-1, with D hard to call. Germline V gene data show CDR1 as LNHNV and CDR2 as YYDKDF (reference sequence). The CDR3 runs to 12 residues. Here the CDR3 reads CATSRSNTAAFF. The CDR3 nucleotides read TGTGCCACCAGCAGGTCCAACACTGCAGCTTTCTTT.

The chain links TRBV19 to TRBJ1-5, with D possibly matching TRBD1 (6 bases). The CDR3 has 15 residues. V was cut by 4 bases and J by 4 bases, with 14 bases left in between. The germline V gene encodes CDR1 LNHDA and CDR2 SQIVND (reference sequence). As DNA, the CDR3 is TGTGCCAGTAGTAGGGGGGCAGGGGAGAATCAGCCCCAGCATTTT. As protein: CASSRGAGENQPQHF. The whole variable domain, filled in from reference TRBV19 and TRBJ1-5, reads DGGITQSPKYLFRKEGQNVTLSCEQNLNHDAMYWYRQDPGQGLRLIYYSQIVNDFQKGDIAEGYSVSREKKESFPLTVTSAQKNPTAFYLCASSRGAGENQPQHFGDGTRLSIL.

The CDR3 DNA is TGTGCCAGCAGCTTAGGAGCTAGCAATCAGCCCCAGCATTTT. Its translation is CASSLGASNQPQHF. The chain employs TRBV7-8 and TRBJ1-5; D gene unclear. From germline, CDR1 is SGHVS and CDR2 FQNEAQ. CDR3 length: 14 amino acids. V lost 1 base and J lost 0, with 4 bases in between.

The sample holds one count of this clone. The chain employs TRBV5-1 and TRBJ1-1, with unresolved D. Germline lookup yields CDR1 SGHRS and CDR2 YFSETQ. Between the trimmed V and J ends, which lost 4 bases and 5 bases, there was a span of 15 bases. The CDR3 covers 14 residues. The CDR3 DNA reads TGCGCCAGCAGCCAAAGGACGGGAGGGACTGAAGCTTTCTTT. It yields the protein CASSQRTGGTEAFF.

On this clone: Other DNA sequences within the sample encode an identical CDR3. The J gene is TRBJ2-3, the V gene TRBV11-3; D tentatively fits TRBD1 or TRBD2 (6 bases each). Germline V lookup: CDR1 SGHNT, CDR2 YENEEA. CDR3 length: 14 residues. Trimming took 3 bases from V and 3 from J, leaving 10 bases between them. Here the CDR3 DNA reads TGTGCCAGCAGCTTGGGGGGCACAACAGATACGCAGTATTTT. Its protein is CASSLGGTTDTQYF.

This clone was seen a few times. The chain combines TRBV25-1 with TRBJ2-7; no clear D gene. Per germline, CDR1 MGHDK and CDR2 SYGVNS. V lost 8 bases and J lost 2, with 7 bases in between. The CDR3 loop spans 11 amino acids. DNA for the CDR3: TGTGCCAGCGACCCTCCCTACGAGCAGTACTTC. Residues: CASDPPYEQYF.

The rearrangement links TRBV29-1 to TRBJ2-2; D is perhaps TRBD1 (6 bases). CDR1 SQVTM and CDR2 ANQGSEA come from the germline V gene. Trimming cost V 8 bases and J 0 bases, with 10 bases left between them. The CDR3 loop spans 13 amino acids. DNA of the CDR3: TGCAGCTCGGGACAATCGAACACCGGGGAGCTGTTTTTT. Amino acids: CSSGQSNTGELFF.

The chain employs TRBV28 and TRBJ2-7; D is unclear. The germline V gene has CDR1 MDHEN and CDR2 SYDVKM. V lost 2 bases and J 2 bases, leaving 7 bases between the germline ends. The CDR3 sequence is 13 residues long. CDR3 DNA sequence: TGTGCCAGCAGTTTAGCAGGTCCCTACGAGCAGTACTTC. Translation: CASSLAGPYEQYF.